One and the same sample provided the 7 T cell receptor beta chains below, sequenced in a study of T cell changes during pregnancy in multiple sclerosis (dated 2019 in TCRdb). Library prep was done by the immunoSEQ multiplex PCR assay. Drawn from immuneACCESS, this table holds only the in-frame rearrangements with V and J called that TCRdb kept. Clones are partly lost; checked studies trace under half to an unresolved V gene and leave the rest unexplained. In all, the sample holds about 88,000 clones, and under 95% of those were seen once. The ten largest clonotypes hold 1.5% to 1.9% of the sample. This specimen was peripheral blood, taken in the first trimester of pregnancy. All receptors derive from a female donor with multiple sclerosis, enrolled in a pregnancy study.

V usage is TRBV11-2 and J usage is TRBJ2-2; 8 bases align to TRBD2. This CDR3 is built from 18 residues. The junction had 12 bases not matched to a gene; V was cut back by 0 bases and J by 6 bases. Germline CDR1 is SGHAT and CDR2 is FQNNGV. This chain's CDR3 is CASSLDLSGRGLSGELFF. CDR3 DNA: TGTGCCAGCAGCTTAGATCTATCCGGGAGGGGACTTTCCGGGGAGCTGTTTTTT.

The gene calls are TRBV29-1 and TRBJ1-1; possible D gene TRBD1, 5 bases. The CDR3 contains 14 residues. Germline lookup yields CDR1 SQVTM and CDR2 ANQGSEA. Trimming stripped 5 bases from V and 1 base from J, with 14 bases between. CDR3 nucleotides: TGCAGCGTTCGGGGGACGTTAGGGAACACTGAAGCTTTCTTT. This gives the protein CSVRGTLGNTEAFF. Supplemented by reference TRBV29-1 and TRBJ1-1, the full variable domain reads SAVISQKPSRDICQRGTSLTIQCQVDSQVTMMFWYRQQPGQSLTLIATANQGSEATYESGFVIDKFPISRPNLTFSTLTVSNMSPEDSSIYLCSVRGTLGNTEAFFGQGTRLTVV.

The rearrangement joins TRBV2 to TRBJ2-3; TRBD1 matches at 8 bases. The CDR3 length is 14 residues. Trimming removed 5 bases from V and 2 bases from J; junction bases left unmatched: 3. Germline lookup yields CDR1 SNHLY and CDR2 FYNNEI. This CDR3 is CASSSTGDTDTQYF. The CDR3, as DNA: TGTGCCAGCAGTTCGACAGGGGACACAGATACGCAGTATTTT.

This rearrangement joins TRBV6-1 to TRBJ2-3, with 8 positions matching TRBD1. With V trimmed by 4 bases and J by 0 bases, 0 bases remained unmatched. CDR3 length: 14 amino acids. Germline loops: CDR1 MNHNS, CDR2 SASEGT. In DNA form, the CDR3 reads TGTGCCAGCAGTGGACAGGGGAGCACAGATACGCAGTATTTT. Translating gives CASSGQGSTDTQYF.

This sequence joins TRBV6-1 and TRBJ2-5; the match to TRBD2 covers 13 bases. Germline V lookup: CDR1 MNHNS, CDR2 SASEGT. The V and J ends lost 4 bases and 5 bases, in that order; junction bases with no gene match: 4. This CDR3 has 15 amino acids. Written as DNA, the CDR3 is TGTGCCAGCAGTGGGACTAGCGGGAGCTTTGAGACCCAGTACTTC. Its protein is CASSGTSGSFETQYF.

With regard to this clone: Other nucleotide sequences from this sample produce the same CDR3. The chain uses TRBV30 and TRBJ2-7; perhaps TRBD1 as D (6 bases). The V end lost 4 bases, the J end lost 2 bases, and 9 bases lay between the germline ends. CDR1 is GTSNPN and CDR2 is SVGIG in the germline V gene (reference sequence). This CDR3 comprises 12 residues. The CDR3 reads CAWKQGTYEQYF. The CDR3 DNA reads as TGTGCCTGGAAGCAGGGGACCTACGAGCAGTACTTC.

J is TRBJ2-5 and V is TRBV28; D may be TRBD2 (6 bases). This CDR3 spans 14 amino acids. Trimming removed 4 bases from V and 3 bases from J, with 12 bases in between. The germline V gene has CDR1 MDHEN and CDR2 SYDVKM. The DNA for the CDR3 is TGTGCCAGCAGTTCCCTAGGGGAGGAAGAGACCCAGTACTTC. This encodes CASSSLGEEETQYF.